The rows below give T cell receptor beta chains drawn from one sample of a study of blood T cell repertoires in COVID-19. Assay: immunoSEQ multiplex PCR; the TCRdb copy retains only in-frame clones and omits some. This sample carries roughly 150,000 clones, roughly 93% of them seen once, and the ten largest clones take around 5%. Material for sequencing was peripheral blood. The receptors were sampled from a man aged 18-30 years with COVID-19, enrolled during active disease. Both conserved end residues are part of each CDR3. A D gene is named only where the DNA matches it firmly. Where a row states a size, it is once, few, many or the class of an expanded clone; other rows omit it.

>once|TRBJ2-3|15|TRBV19|TRBD1
TGTGCCAGTAGTATAGGAGGGCAGGGGGCAGATACGCAGTATTTT
CASSIGGQGADTQYF
>.|TRBJ1-1|13|TRBV28|.
TGTGCCAGCAGTTTTTCAGGGGTCACTGAAGCTTTCTTT
CASSFSGVTEAFF
>.|TRBJ2-1|15|TRBV9|TRBD2
TGTGCCAGCAGCGTATTCAGCGGGAGTCTGAATGAGCAGTTCTTC
CASSVFSGSLNEQFF
>.|TRBJ2-7|12|TRBV7-8|.
TGTGCCAGCAGCTTAGCGTTAGGCGGGAAGTACTTC
CASSLALGGKYF
>.|TRBJ2-2|17|TRBV5-1|TRBD1
TGCGCCAGCAGCTTGGCCGGACAGGGGGCTTGGACCGGGGAGCTGTTTTTT
CASSLAGQGAWTGELFF
>.|TRBJ1-1|14|TRBV28|TRBD1
TGTGCCAGCAGTTTGACAGGGCTGGGGACTGAAGCTTTCTTT
CASSLTGLGTEAFF
>once|TRBJ2-7|15|TRBV15|TRBD1
TGTGCCACCAGCCCCCCGGGACAGGTCCTCTACGAGCAGTACTTC
CATSPPGQVLYEQYF
>.|TRBJ2-5|13|TRBV12-3/TRBV12-4|.
TGTGCCAGCAGGCGACAGAGTATTGAGACCCAGTACTTC
CASRRQSIETQYF
>.|TRBJ2-5|16|TRBV19|TRBD2
TGTGCCAGTAGTCCTCGACTAGCGGAGTACCAAGAGACCCAGTACTTC
CASSPRLAEYQETQYF
>.|TRBJ1-6|13|TRBV12-3/TRBV12-4|TRBD1
TGTGCCAGCAGCCGATCAGGGGGGTCCCCCCTCCACTTT
CASSRSGGSPLHF
>.|TRBJ1-2|12|TRBV28|.
TGTGCCACCCGAGCTAATAACTATGGCTACACCTTC
CATRANNYGYTF
>few|TRBJ1-2|13|TRBV30|.
TGTGCCTGGAGGGGCGGGACGGGTTACGGCTACACCTTC
CAWRGGTGYGYTF
>.|TRBJ2-7|14|TRBV29-1|TRBD2
TGCAGCGTCTGGACTAGCGGACTGAAAGACGGGCAGTACTTC
CSVWTSGLKDGQYF
>.|TRBJ2-7|12|TRBV6-5|TRBD1
TGTGCCAGCAGAGGGACAGGGCGCGAGCAGTACTTC
CASRGTGREQYF
>.|TRBJ1-5|12|TRBV9|.
TGTGCCAGCAGCGTAGGAGATCAGCCCCAGCATTTT
CASSVGDQPQHF
>.|TRBJ2-3|17|TRBV30|TRBD2
TGTGCCTGGAGGGATGGACTAGCGGGAGAGAGAAAGGATACGCAGTATTTT
CAWRDGLAGERKDTQYF
>.|TRBJ1-6|15|TRBV2|.
TGTGCCAGCAGCCTGATACAGGGAGTTGGCTCACCCCTCCACTTT
CASSLIQGVGSPLHF
>.|TRBJ1-1|14|TRBV5-1|TRBD1
TGCGCCAGCAGCGGGGGACAGGGAGGCACTGAAGCTTTCTTT
CASSGGQGGTEAFF
>.|TRBJ1-2|14|TRBV29-1|.
TGCAGCGTTGAGGCCTCCCAATCTAACTATGGCTACACCTTC
CSVEASQSNYGYTF
>.|TRBJ2-3|14|TRBV29-1|.
TGCAGCGCTACCTCAATAGCTAGCACAGATACGCAGTATTTT
CSATSIASTDTQYF
>.|TRBJ1-2|15|TRBV30|.
TGTGCCTGGAGTGTACGCCAGGGGATGAACTATGGCTACACCTTC
CAWSVRQGMNYGYTF
>.|TRBJ1-5|13|TRBV15|.
TGTGCCACCAGCAGAGATAGGGGGCAGCCCCAGCATTTT
CATSRDRGQPQHF
>few|TRBJ2-3|13|TRBV29-1|TRBD2
TGCAGCGTTAAGGGCGGGAGGGGAGATACGCAGTATTTT
CSVKGGRGDTQYF
>.|TRBJ1-2|15|TRBV15|.
TGTGCCACCAGCAGAGATCAGGGCGTCGGCTATGGCTACACCTTC
CATSRDQGVGYGYTF
>once|TRBJ1-2|15|TRBV3-1/TRBV3-2|TRBD1
TGTGCCAGCAGCCAGGGGGACAGGGTTAACTATGGCTACACCTTC
CASSQGDRVNYGYTF
>.|TRBJ2-7|16|TRBV9|.
TGTGCCAGCAGCCCTACAGGGTGGGACGGATCCTACGAGCAGTACTTC
CASSPTGWDGSYEQYF
>.|TRBJ1-1|15|TRBV10-3|.
TGTGCCATCAGTGAGGATATCCTGCAGGGCACTGAAGCTTTCTTT
CAISEDILQGTEAFF
>.|TRBJ2-1|15|TRBV18|.
TGTGCCAGCTCATCCCTACTGAGCTCCTACAATGAGCAGTTCTTC
CASSSLLSSYNEQFF
>once|TRBJ1-1|13|TRBV24-1|.
TGTGCCACCAGTGACCCTCATGTAGCTGAAGCTTTCTTT
CATSDPHVAEAFF
>.|TRBJ2-2|16|TRBV7-8|.
TGTGCCAGCAGCCCCCCCTGGAGCGGACCCACCGGGGAGCTGTTTTTT
CASSPPWSGPTGELFF
>.|TRBJ2-5|13|TRBV2|TRBD1
TGTGCCAGCAGGACAGGGGTCCAAGAGACCCAGTACTTC
CASRTGVQETQYF
>once|TRBJ2-2|15|TRBV18|TRBD2
TGTGCCAGCTCACCGTTACGGGGGGACACCGGGGAGCTGTTTTTT
CASSPLRGDTGELFF
>.|TRBJ2-7|11|TRBV3-1/TRBV3-2|.
TGTGCCAGCAGCACATACTACGAGCAGTACTTC
CASSTYYEQYF
>.|TRBJ1-5|14|TRBV9|.
TGTGCCAGCAGCGCAGGACAGACTAATCAGCCCCAGCATTTT
CASSAGQTNQPQHF
>.|TRBJ2-7|17|TRBV28|.
TGTGCCAGCAGTTCCTCCTCCCGGGGGACCCAGTTCTACGAGCAGTACTTC
CASSSSSRGTQFYEQYF
>once|TRBJ2-2|19|TRBV4-3|TRBD2
TGCGCCAGCAGCTCATCCAGCGAAGTGCTAGCGGGAATTTCCGGGGAGCTGTTTTTT
CASSSSSEVLAGISGELFF
>.|TRBJ1-1|13|TRBV5-6|.
TGTGCCAGCAGCTTGGGCAGGGGTCCTGAAGCTTTCTTT
CASSLGRGPEAFF
>.|TRBJ1-2|13|TRBV16|.
TGTGCCAGCAGCCAATCTGGAGGGTCGGAGTACACCTTC
CASSQSGGSEYTF
>.|TRBJ1-2|13|TRBV12-3/TRBV12-4|TRBD1
TGTGCCAGCAGGGGGGACAGCCGGGGCGGCTACACCTTC
CASRGDSRGGYTF
>.|TRBJ1-2|15|TRBV30|TRBD1
TGTGCCTGGAGTCTAGGGACAGGGTCTAACTATGGCTACACCTTC
CAWSLGTGSNYGYTF
>.|TRBJ2-7|15|TRBV5-1|TRBD1
TGCGCCAGCAGCCGGGACAGATTTAGCTCCTACGAGCAGTACTTC
CASSRDRFSSYEQYF
>.|TRBJ2-2|15|TRBV9|TRBD2
TGTGCCAGCAACCCACTAGCGGGCAACACCGGGGAGCTGTTTTTT
CASNPLAGNTGELFF
>.|TRBJ1-1|15|TRBV9|.
TGTGCCAGCAGCGTTAGGGGTTTCGGGAACACTGAAGCTTTCTTT
CASSVRGFGNTEAFF
>.|TRBJ1-1|11|TRBV30|TRBD1
TGTGCCTGGACCCTTGGGACAGCCTCTTTCTTT
CAWTLGTASFF
>.|TRBJ2-3|19|TRBV7-8|TRBD2
TGTGCCAGCAGCTTAGTACCTAGCGGGAGGTCCGGTCCCACAGATACGCAGTATTTT
CASSLVPSGRSGPTDTQYF
>.|TRBJ1-3|15|TRBV30|.
TGTGCCTGGAGTGTGGGGAGGGACGCGGGAAACACCATATATTTT
CAWSVGRDAGNTIYF
>.|TRBJ2-1|17|TRBV18|.
TGTGCCAGCTCCCTCTACGCTGGAGAGGCAAGTTACAATGAGCAGTTCTTC
CASSLYAGEASYNEQFF
>.|TRBJ2-5|16|TRBV28|TRBD1
TGTGCCAGCAGTCAACCCGGGACAGGGGCTAAAGAGACCCAGTACTTC
CASSQPGTGAKETQYF
>.|TRBJ2-3|14|TRBV19|.
TGTGCCAGTACGGGCAGGGCCCAGACAGATACGCAGTATTTT
CASTGRAQTDTQYF
>.|TRBJ2-3|12|TRBV13|.
TGTGCCAGCAGCCTCGGCACAGATACGCAGTATTTT
CASSLGTDTQYF
>.|TRBJ2-1|16|TRBV4-2|TRBD2
TGTGCCAGCAGCCAAGTGTCTAGCGGGAGATACAATGAGCAGTTCTTC
CASSQVSSGRYNEQFF
>.|TRBJ2-7|14|TRBV10-1|TRBD1
TGCGCCAGCAGTGTACGACAGGGCGGCTACGAGCAGTACTTC
CASSVRQGGYEQYF
>.|TRBJ1-1|15|TRBV19|TRBD1
TGTGCCAGTAGAAAAGGACAGGGGTGGAACACTGAAGCTTTCTTT
CASRKGQGWNTEAFF
>.|TRBJ1-5|12|TRBV2|.
TGTGCCAGCAGTGATCGGTATCAGCCCCAGCATTTT
CASSDRYQPQHF
>.|TRBJ2-1|14|TRBV9|.
TGTGCCAGCAGCAGGGGGGGAGACTACAATGAGCAGTTCTTC
CASSRGGDYNEQFF
>.|TRBJ2-3|14|TRBV30|.
TGTGCCTGGAGTGTAGGGGGAAGCACAGATACGCAGTATTTT
CAWSVGGSTDTQYF
>.|TRBJ2-2|11|TRBV29-1|TRBD1
TGCAGCGTCGACAGGGGGGGGACCCTGTTTTTT
CSVDRGGTLFF
>once|TRBJ2-1|14|TRBV10-3|TRBD1
TGTGCCATCAAGACAGGGGCGTCATACAATGAGCAGTTCTTC
CAIKTGASYNEQFF
>.|TRBJ1-1|13|TRBV6-1|.
TGTGCCAGCAGTGAAGGGTCGACAGCTGAAGCTTTCTTT
CASSEGSTAEAFF